This T cell receptor (beta chain) was recovered during a study of blood T cells in healthy people across ages. J gave up 0 bases and V 0 bases, and 5 bases lay outside the gene matches. Germline-derived CDR1 and CDR2 are SGHRS and YFSETQ. This CDR3 comprises 16 residues. A J-beta primer mix and a sample-barcoded 5' primer were used in a second PCR of about 7 to 11 cycles. TCRdb analysed the 5' RACE reads with MiXCR anew, one entry per CDR3 protein. The data contain 1.5 million to 2 million distinct CDR3 sequences, about two fifths of them singletons. This receptor was identified in a human donor in good health. Sample: blood. This sequence joins TRBV5-1 and TRBJ1-2; 7 bases fit TRBD1. The CDR3 here is CASSLAETGSNYGYTF. The CDR3 DNA reads TGCGCCAGCAGCTTGGCGGAGACAGGGTCTAACTATGGCTACACCTTC.